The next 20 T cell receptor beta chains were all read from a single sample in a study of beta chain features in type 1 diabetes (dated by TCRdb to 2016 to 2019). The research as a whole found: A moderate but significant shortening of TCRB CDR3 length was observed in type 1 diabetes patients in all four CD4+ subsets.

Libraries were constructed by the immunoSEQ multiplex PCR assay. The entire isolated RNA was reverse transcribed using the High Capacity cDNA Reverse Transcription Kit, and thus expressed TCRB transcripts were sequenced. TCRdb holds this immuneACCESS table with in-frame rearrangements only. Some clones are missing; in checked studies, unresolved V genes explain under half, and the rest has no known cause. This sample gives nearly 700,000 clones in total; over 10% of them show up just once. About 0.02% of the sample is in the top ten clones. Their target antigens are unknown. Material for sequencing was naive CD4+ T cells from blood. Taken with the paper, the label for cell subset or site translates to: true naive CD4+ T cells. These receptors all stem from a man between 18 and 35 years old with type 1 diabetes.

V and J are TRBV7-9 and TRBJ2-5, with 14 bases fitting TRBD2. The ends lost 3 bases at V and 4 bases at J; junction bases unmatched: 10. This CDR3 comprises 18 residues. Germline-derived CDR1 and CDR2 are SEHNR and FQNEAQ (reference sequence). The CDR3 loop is CASSFPSSTSGGAETQYF. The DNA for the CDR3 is TGTGCCAGCAGCTTCCCCTCCTCGACTAGCGGGGGGGCAGAGACCCAGTACTTC.

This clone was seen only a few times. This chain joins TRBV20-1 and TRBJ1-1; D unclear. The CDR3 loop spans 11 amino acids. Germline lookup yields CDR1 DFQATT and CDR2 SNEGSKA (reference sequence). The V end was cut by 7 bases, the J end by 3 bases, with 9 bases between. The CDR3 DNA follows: TGCAGTGTTGGCGGAGACACTGAAGCTTTCTTT. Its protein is CSVGGDTEAFF.

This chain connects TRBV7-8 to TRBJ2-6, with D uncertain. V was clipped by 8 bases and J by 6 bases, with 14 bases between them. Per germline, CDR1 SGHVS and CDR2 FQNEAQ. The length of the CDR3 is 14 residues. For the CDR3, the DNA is TGTGCCAGCTCGGTCCCCGTTGCGGCCAACGTCCTGACTTTC. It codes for CASSVPVAANVLTF.

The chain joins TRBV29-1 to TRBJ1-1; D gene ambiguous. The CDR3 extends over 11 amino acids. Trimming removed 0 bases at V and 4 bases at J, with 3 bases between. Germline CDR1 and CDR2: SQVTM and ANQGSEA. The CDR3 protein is CSVEDLTEAFF. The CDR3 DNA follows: TGCAGCGTTGAAGATCTCACTGAAGCTTTCTTT.

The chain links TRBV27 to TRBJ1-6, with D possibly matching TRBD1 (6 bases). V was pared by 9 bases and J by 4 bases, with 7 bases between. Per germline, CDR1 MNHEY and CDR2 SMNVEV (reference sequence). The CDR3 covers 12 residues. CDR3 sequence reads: CASGQYNSPLHF. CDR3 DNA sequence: TGTGCCAGTGGACAGTATAATTCACCCCTCCACTTT.

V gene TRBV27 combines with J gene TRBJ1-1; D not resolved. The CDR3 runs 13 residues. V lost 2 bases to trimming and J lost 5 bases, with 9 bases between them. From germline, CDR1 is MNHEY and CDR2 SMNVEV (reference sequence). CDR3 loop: CASSLTPRTEAFF. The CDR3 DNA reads TGTGCCAGCAGTTTAACCCCGAGAACTGAAGCTTTCTTT.

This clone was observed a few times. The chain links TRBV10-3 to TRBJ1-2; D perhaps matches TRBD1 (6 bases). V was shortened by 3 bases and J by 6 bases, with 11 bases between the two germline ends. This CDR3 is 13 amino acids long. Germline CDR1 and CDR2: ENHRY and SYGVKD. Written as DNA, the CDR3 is TGTGCCATCAGTGACTGGGCAGGGGATGGCTACACCTTC. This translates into CAISDWAGDGYTF.

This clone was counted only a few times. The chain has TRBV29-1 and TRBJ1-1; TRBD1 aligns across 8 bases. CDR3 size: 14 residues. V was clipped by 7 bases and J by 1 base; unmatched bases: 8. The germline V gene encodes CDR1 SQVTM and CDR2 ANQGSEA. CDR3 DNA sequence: TGCAGCGCCGCTCCTGACAGGGGGAACACTGAAGCTTTCTTT. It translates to CSAAPDRGNTEAFF.

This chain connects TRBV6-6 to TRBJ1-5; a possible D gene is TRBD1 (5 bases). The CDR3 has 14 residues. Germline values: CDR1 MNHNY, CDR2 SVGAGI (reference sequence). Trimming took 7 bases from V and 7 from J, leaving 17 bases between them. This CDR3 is CASTLRGAGQPQHF. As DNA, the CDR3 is TGTGCCAGCACCTTGAGGGGTGCGGGACAGCCCCAGCATTTT.

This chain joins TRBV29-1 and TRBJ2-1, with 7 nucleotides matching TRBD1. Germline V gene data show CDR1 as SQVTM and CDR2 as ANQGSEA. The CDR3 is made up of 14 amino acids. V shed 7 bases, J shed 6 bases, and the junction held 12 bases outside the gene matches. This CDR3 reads CSGLTGKSGNEQFF. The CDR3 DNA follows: TGCAGCGGATTGACAGGGAAGTCGGGCAATGAGCAGTTCTTC.

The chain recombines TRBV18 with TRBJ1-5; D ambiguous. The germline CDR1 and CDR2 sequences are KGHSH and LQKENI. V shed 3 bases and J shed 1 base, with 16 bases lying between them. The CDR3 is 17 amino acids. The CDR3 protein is CASSPETQAMSNQPQHF. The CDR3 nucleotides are TGTGCCAGCTCACCCGAGACCCAGGCAATGAGCAATCAGCCCCAGCATTTT.

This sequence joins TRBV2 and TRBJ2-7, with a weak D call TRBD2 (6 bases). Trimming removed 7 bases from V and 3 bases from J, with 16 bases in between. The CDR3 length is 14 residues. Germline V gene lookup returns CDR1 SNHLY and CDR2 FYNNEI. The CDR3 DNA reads TGTGCCAGCACGGGGGACGATAGCCTCTACGAGCAGTACTTC. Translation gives CASTGDDSLYEQYF.

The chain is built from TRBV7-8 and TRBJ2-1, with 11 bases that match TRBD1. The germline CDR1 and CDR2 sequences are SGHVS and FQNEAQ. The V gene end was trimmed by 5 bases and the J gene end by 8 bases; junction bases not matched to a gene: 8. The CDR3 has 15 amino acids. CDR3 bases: TGTGCCAGCAGCGGAGGGACAGGGGGTGTCCATGAGCAGTTCTTC. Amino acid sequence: CASSGGTGGVHEQFF.

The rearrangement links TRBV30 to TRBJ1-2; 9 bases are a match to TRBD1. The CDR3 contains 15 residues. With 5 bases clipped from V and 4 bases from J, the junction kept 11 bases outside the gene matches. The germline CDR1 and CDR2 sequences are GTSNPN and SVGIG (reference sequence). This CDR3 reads CAWDPGQGIGYGYTF. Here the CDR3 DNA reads TGTGCCTGGGACCCCGGACAGGGGATAGGCTATGGCTACACCTTC.

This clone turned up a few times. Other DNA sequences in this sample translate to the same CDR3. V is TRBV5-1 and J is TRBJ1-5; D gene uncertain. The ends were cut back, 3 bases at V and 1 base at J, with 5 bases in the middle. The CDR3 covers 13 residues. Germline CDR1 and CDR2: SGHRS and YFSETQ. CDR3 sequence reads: CASSSDSNQPQHF. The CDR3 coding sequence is TGCGCCAGCAGCTCCGACAGCAATCAGCCCCAGCATTTT. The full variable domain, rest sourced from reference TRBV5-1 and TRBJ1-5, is KAGVTQTPRYLIKTRGQQVTLSCSPISGHRSVSWYQQTPGQGLQFLFEYFSETQRNKGNFPGRFSGRQFSNSRSEMNVSTLELGDSALYLCASSSDSNQPQHFGDGTRLSIL.

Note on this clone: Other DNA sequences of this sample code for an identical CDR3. CDR3 amino acids: CASSLRGHGNTGELFF. DNA of the CDR3: TGTGCCAGCAGCTTGAGGGGTCACGGTAACACCGGGGAGCTGTTTTTT. The chain recombines TRBV5-6 with TRBJ2-2, with D tentatively TRBD1 (5 bases). This CDR3 region has 16 residues. Germline values: CDR1 SGHDT, CDR2 YYEEEE. Trimming took off 1 base at V and 2 bases at J, with 12 bases between the two ends.

The CDR3 reads CASSLGAGTEAFF. The CDR3 coding sequence is TGCGCCAGCAGCCTCGGGGCGGGCACTGAAGCTTTCTTT. The chain recombines TRBV5-1 with TRBJ1-1; weak D call: TRBD1 (5 bases). From germline, CDR1 is SGHRS and CDR2 YFSETQ. V was pared by 4 bases and J by 4 bases, with 11 bases between. This CDR3 contains 13 residues.

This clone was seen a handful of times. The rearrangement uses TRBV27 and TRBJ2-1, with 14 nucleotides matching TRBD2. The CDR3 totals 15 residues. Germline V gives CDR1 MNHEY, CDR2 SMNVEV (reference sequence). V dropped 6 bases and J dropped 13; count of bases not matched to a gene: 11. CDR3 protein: CASRPGLAGGWYQFF. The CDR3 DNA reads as TGTGCCAGCAGACCCGGACTAGCGGGGGGTTGGTACCAGTTCTTC.

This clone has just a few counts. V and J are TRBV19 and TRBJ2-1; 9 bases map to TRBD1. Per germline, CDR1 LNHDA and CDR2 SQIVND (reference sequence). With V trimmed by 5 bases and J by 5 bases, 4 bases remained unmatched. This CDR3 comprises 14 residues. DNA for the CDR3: TGTGCCAGTAGTGTGGACAGGGGACACAATGAGCAGTTCTTC. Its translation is CASSVDRGHNEQFF.

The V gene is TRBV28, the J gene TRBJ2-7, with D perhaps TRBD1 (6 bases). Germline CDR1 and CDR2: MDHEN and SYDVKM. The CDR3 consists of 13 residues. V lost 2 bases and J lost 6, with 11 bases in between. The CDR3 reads CASSLPRRGEQYF. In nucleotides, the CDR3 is TGTGCCAGCAGTTTACCCCGCAGGGGCGAGCAGTACTTC.